This note documents a single T cell receptor beta chain sequence. As yet, its antigen is unknown. The sample is drawn from a study of PD-1 blockade in classical Hodgkin lymphoma. The time point here: cycle 4 day 1 (C4D1), after more than five weeks of nivolumab. The patients all showed relapse after autologous stem cell transplantation, while their brentuximab vedotin exposure varied. Starting with thawed PBMCs, CD4+ T cells were purified by magnetic negative selection. Clones were read by immunoSEQ multiplex PCR, and TCRdb kept only the in-frame ones, dropping some. The top ten clones hold around 2.7% of a sample with under 20,000 clones, 60% to 80% of them seen once. The study's findings and limits: The baseline diversity of complete responders showed similarity to that of newly diagnosed patients. Relapsed/refractory patients reportedly had the lowest baseline TCR diversity, below newly diagnosed patients, who were below healthy donors.

V dropped 3 bases and J dropped 11 bases, with 19 bases sitting between them. Germline V gives CDR1 MNHNS, CDR2 SASEGT. The CDR3 loop spans 14 amino acids. The sequence came from a human donor with classical Hodgkin lymphoma. The input for sequencing was CD4+ T cells from blood, taken before the fourth cycle of nivolumab. The rearrangement joins TRBV6-1 to TRBJ2-5; possible D gene TRBD2, 6 bases. This CDR3 reads CASSDYGLSYGQYF. CDR3 nucleotides: TGTGCCAGCAGTGATTACGGACTATCTTACGGGCAGTACTTC.